One and the same sample provided the 4 T cell receptor beta chains below, sequenced in a study of CD8+ T cells in alopecia areata. After isolation, RNA underwent reverse transcription to generate cDNA as the sequencing template. Produced via immunoSEQ multiplex PCR; TCRdb's table is partial and in-frame only. The table includes around 100,000 clones, roughly half detected once. Sequencing was performed on CD4+ T cells sorted from blood. These receptors were taken from a human donor in good health.

The CDR3 is CASSTTFGMEEKLFF. For the CDR3, the DNA is TGTGCCAGCAGCACGACATTTGGGATGGAGGAAAAACTGTTTTTT. This chain connects TRBV7-8 to TRBJ1-4; no clear D. The length of the CDR3 is 15 residues. Trimming left V 5 bases short and J 8 bases short, with 18 bases between. Germline V gene lookup returns CDR1 SGHVS and CDR2 FQNEAQ.

The rearrangement uses TRBV7-2 and TRBJ1-6; D is uncertain. The CDR3 extends over 14 amino acids. From germline, CDR1 is SGHTA and CDR2 FQGNSA. The V gene lost 2 bases and the J gene lost 6 bases, with 8 bases spanning the gap. The DNA for the CDR3 is TGTGCCAGCAGCTTACCGGGGTCTAATTCACCCCTCCACTTT. This codes for CASSLPGSNSPLHF.

The chain carries TRBV29-1 and TRBJ1-5; 7 nucleotides line up with TRBD1. Germline V gene lookup returns CDR1 SQVTM and CDR2 ANQGSEA. With V trimmed by 5 bases and J by 5 bases, 6 bases remained unmatched. The CDR3 is made up of 13 amino acids. This CDR3 reads CSVISGGDQPQHF. CDR3 nucleotides: TGCAGCGTTATATCAGGGGGGGATCAGCCCCAGCATTTT.

The chain employs TRBV5-4 and TRBJ2-2; 12 nucleotides line up with TRBD1. V lost 5 bases, J lost 8 bases, and 7 bases stayed unmatched. Germline CDR1 SGHNT, CDR2 YYREEE (reference sequence). The CDR3 covers 15 residues. CDR3 nucleotides: TGTGCCAGCAGAAAGGGGACAGGGGGCGTGGGGGAGCTGTTTTTT. Translating gives CASRKGTGGVGELFF.